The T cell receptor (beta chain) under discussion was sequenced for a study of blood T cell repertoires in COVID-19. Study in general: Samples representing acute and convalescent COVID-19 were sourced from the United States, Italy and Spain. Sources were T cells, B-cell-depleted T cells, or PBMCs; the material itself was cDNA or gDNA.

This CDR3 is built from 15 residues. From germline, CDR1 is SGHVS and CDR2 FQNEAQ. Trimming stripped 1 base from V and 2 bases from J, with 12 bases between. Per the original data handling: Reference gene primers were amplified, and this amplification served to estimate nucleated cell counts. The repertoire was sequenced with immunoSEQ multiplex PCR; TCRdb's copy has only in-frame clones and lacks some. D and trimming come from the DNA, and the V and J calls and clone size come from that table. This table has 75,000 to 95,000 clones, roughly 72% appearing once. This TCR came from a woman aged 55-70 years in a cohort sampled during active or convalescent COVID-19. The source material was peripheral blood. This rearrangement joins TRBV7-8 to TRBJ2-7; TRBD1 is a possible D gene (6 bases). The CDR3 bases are TGTGCCAGCAGCTTAGAGACAGGAAGCCCCTACGAGCAGTACTTC. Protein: CASSLETGSPYEQYF.